Listed below are T cell receptor beta chains from one sample, sequenced in a study of cytomegalovirus exposure and HLA in healthy donors. This table comes from immunoSEQ multiplex PCR, and its TCRdb copy is limited to in-frame clones, with some not included. The sample shows roughly 100,000 clones, around four fifths of them seen only once. Input material: PBMCs. The receptors were gathered from a man in his forties or fifties in good health and CMV-seronegative. CDR3s include the opening cysteine and the closing phenylalanine or tryptophan. D genes are given only for firm matches. The size field is filled for only some rows; it gives once, few, many or a size class.

cdr3_nt: TGCGCCAGCAGCTTTAGGCCAGGGGAGTATCAGCCCCAGCATTTT
cdr3_aa: CASSFRPGEYQPQHF
v_call: TRBV5-1
d_call: -
clone_size: -
cdr3_length: 15
j_call: TRBJ1-5

cdr3_nt: TGTGCCAGCAGCTTAGGGCCGGACAGCCGGGCCGGGGCGGAGACCCAGTACTTC
cdr3_aa: CASSLGPDSRAGAETQYF
v_call: TRBV11-2
d_call: -
clone_size: -
cdr3_length: 18
j_call: TRBJ2-5

cdr3_nt: TGTGCCAGCAGCCAACCCGATACGGGGGGCCAAGAGACCCAGTACTTC
cdr3_aa: CASSQPDTGGQETQYF
v_call: TRBV4-2
d_call: TRBD2
clone_size: -
cdr3_length: 16
j_call: TRBJ2-5

cdr3_nt: TGTGCCAGCAGCGTAGTCGGCGGGGGGGCGCAGACCCAGTACTTC
cdr3_aa: CASSVVGGGAQTQYF
v_call: TRBV9
d_call: TRBD2
clone_size: -
cdr3_length: 15
j_call: TRBJ2-5

cdr3_nt: TGCGCCAGCAGAAGGACAGGGGCTAATGAAAAACTGTTTTTT
cdr3_aa: CASRRTGANEKLFF
v_call: TRBV4-1
d_call: TRBD1
clone_size: -
cdr3_length: 14
j_call: TRBJ1-4

cdr3_nt: TGCAGCGTAGGACTAGCGGGTGTAGGTGGGGAGCTGTTTTTT
cdr3_aa: CSVGLAGVGGELFF
v_call: TRBV29-1
d_call: TRBD2
clone_size: -
cdr3_length: 14
j_call: TRBJ2-2

cdr3_nt: TGTGCCAGTAGTATGCAGGGCCTCGGGCAAGAGACCCAGTACTTC
cdr3_aa: CASSMQGLGQETQYF
v_call: TRBV19
d_call: -
clone_size: -
cdr3_length: 15
j_call: TRBJ2-5

cdr3_nt: TGTGCCAGCAGCGGGGGGGGTACCGGGGAGCTGTTTTTT
cdr3_aa: CASSGGGTGELFF
v_call: TRBV9
d_call: TRBD2
clone_size: -
cdr3_length: 13
j_call: TRBJ2-2

cdr3_nt: TGTGCCAGCAGCCCTAGACAGGGGAGGACTGAAGCTTTCTTT
cdr3_aa: CASSPRQGRTEAFF
v_call: TRBV7-9
d_call: TRBD1
clone_size: -
cdr3_length: 14
j_call: TRBJ1-1

cdr3_nt: TGTGCCAGCAGTCCCATGGGGCGGACTGAAGCTTTCTTT
cdr3_aa: CASSPMGRTEAFF
v_call: TRBV27
d_call: -
clone_size: -
cdr3_length: 13
j_call: TRBJ1-1

cdr3_nt: TGTGCCTGGAGTTCCGGAGACGGTTCACCCCTCCACTTT
cdr3_aa: CAWSSGDGSPLHF
v_call: TRBV30
d_call: -
clone_size: -
cdr3_length: 13
j_call: TRBJ1-6

cdr3_nt: TGCAGCGTTCAGTCCCGAGGAGGTGAAAAACTGTTTTTT
cdr3_aa: CSVQSRGGEKLFF
v_call: TRBV29-1
d_call: -
clone_size: -
cdr3_length: 13
j_call: TRBJ1-4

cdr3_nt: TGTGCCAGCAGCTTGGCGCAACTAGCGGGGGGGTCCGGAGAGACCCAGTACTTC
cdr3_aa: CASSLAQLAGGSGETQYF
v_call: TRBV5-4
d_call: TRBD2
clone_size: -
cdr3_length: 18
j_call: TRBJ2-5

cdr3_nt: TGTGCCAGCAGTGATAATGAGCCCCAGCATTTT
cdr3_aa: CASSDNEPQHF
v_call: TRBV6-1
d_call: -
clone_size: -
cdr3_length: 11
j_call: TRBJ1-5

cdr3_nt: TGTGCGTATGGACAGGGGGCCGATGGCTACACCTTC
cdr3_aa: CAYGQGADGYTF
v_call: TRBV30
d_call: TRBD1
clone_size: -
cdr3_length: 12
j_call: TRBJ1-2

cdr3_nt: TGTGCCAGCAGCCTCCGGACATTTGCCGGGGGTGAGCAGTTCTTC
cdr3_aa: CASSLRTFAGGEQFF
v_call: TRBV13
d_call: -
clone_size: -
cdr3_length: 15
j_call: TRBJ2-1

cdr3_nt: TGTGCCAGTAGTATTTGGGGACAGGGGTACGAGCAGTACTTC
cdr3_aa: CASSIWGQGYEQYF
v_call: TRBV19
d_call: TRBD1
clone_size: -
cdr3_length: 14
j_call: TRBJ2-7

cdr3_nt: TGCGCCAGCAGCCAAGATCCGGGACTAGCTTCCTACAATGAGCAGTTCTTC
cdr3_aa: CASSQDPGLASYNEQFF
v_call: TRBV4-3
d_call: TRBD2
clone_size: few
cdr3_length: 17
j_call: TRBJ2-1

cdr3_nt: TGTGCCAGCAGCTCCGAGCAGGGTGCGACTTTCTTT
cdr3_aa: CASSSEQGATFF
v_call: TRBV7-9
d_call: -
clone_size: -
cdr3_length: 12
j_call: TRBJ1-1

cdr3_nt: TGTGCCAGCGATCCCTGGGGGGTAGGGACTGAAGCTTTCTTT
cdr3_aa: CASDPWGVGTEAFF
v_call: TRBV9
d_call: -
clone_size: -
cdr3_length: 14
j_call: TRBJ1-1

cdr3_nt: TGTGCCAGCAGTTTAGGGCAGCCCTACGAGCAGTACTTC
cdr3_aa: CASSLGQPYEQYF
v_call: TRBV27
d_call: -
clone_size: -
cdr3_length: 13
j_call: TRBJ2-7

cdr3_nt: TGTGCCAGCAGCTTAGTCGGGACAGGGAGTTACGAGCAGTACTTC
cdr3_aa: CASSLVGTGSYEQYF
v_call: TRBV7-2
d_call: TRBD1
clone_size: -
cdr3_length: 15
j_call: TRBJ2-7

cdr3_nt: TGTTCCAGCAGCTTAGAAGTTGCGGACAGGGCTGGCTACACCTTC
cdr3_aa: CSSSLEVADRAGYTF
v_call: TRBV7-9
d_call: TRBD1
clone_size: -
cdr3_length: 15
j_call: TRBJ1-2

cdr3_nt: TGTGCCAGCAGCTTCTCTGGGGGGTCCAACGTCCTGACTTTC
cdr3_aa: CASSFSGGSNVLTF
v_call: TRBV7-2
d_call: -
clone_size: -
cdr3_length: 14
j_call: TRBJ2-6

cdr3_nt: TGTGCCAGCAGGAGGGCGGCTATTTCCTACGAGCAGTACTTC
cdr3_aa: CASRRAAISYEQYF
v_call: TRBV7-2
d_call: -
clone_size: -
cdr3_length: 14
j_call: TRBJ2-7

cdr3_nt: TGTGCCATCAGGGGGACAGGGTACAATGAGCAGTTCTTC
cdr3_aa: CAIRGTGYNEQFF
v_call: TRBV10-3
d_call: TRBD1
clone_size: -
cdr3_length: 13
j_call: TRBJ2-1

cdr3_nt: TGTGCCAGCAGATCCGGGATATCCGAGCAGTTCTTC
cdr3_aa: CASRSGISEQFF
v_call: TRBV28
d_call: -
clone_size: -
cdr3_length: 12
j_call: TRBJ2-1

cdr3_nt: TGTGCCAGCAGGGTAGGAGCGGGGGGTTGGTACGAGCAGTACTTC
cdr3_aa: CASRVGAGGWYEQYF
v_call: TRBV6-5
d_call: TRBD2
clone_size: -
cdr3_length: 15
j_call: TRBJ2-7

cdr3_nt: TGTGCCAGCAGCTCCACGGGACAAACTAATGAAAAACTGTTTTTT
cdr3_aa: CASSSTGQTNEKLFF
v_call: TRBV7-9
d_call: -
clone_size: -
cdr3_length: 15
j_call: TRBJ1-4

cdr3_nt: TGTGCCATCAGTAGGAAAGGAGGGGAGAACACTGAAGCTTTCTTT
cdr3_aa: CAISRKGGENTEAFF
v_call: TRBV10-3
d_call: -
clone_size: few
cdr3_length: 15
j_call: TRBJ1-1